The 23 T cell receptor beta chains reported below all come from one sample, sequenced in a study of monozygotic twins with inflammatory bowel disease. With the 5' RACE reads reprocessed, TCRdb shows one record per CDR3 protein and no DNA. The sample table includes 160,000 or so distinct CDR3 sequences. The sample comprised blood. Receptors originate from a human donor with ulcerative colitis or Crohn's disease, or a healthy co-twin of an affected twin (not recorded which).

The chain recombines TRBV27 with TRBJ2-7; lacking DNA, the TRBD1 call made by TCRdb goes unchecked. CDR3 length equals 16 residues. Germline loops: CDR1 MNHEY, CDR2 SMNVEV (reference sequence). CDR3 protein: CASSPSGGAYSYEQYF.

This chain links TRBV6-2 or TRBV6-3 with TRBJ1-1. The germline V gene encodes CDR1 MNHEY and CDR2 SVGEGT. This CDR3 has 14 amino acids. The CDR3 spells CASSQGPSSAEAFF.

The chain joins TRBV6-5 to TRBJ2-7; the D gene TCRdb calls, TRBD1, cannot be checked with no DNA. This CDR3 contains 15 residues. Germline lookup yields CDR1 MNHEY and CDR2 SVGAGI. The CDR3 sequence is CASSYTQGKGYEQYF.

The chain uses TRBV7-2 and TRBJ2-7; the TRBD2 assignment by TCRdb is unverifiable without DNA. The length of the CDR3 is 15 residues. Looked up from germline, CDR1 is SGHTA and CDR2 is FQGNSA. This chain's CDR3 is CASSQPGLGSNEQYF.

The V gene is TRBV25-1, the J gene TRBJ1-5; TCRdb returns TRBD1, unconfirmable since there is no DNA. This CDR3 has 17 amino acids. Germline CDR1 is MGHDK and CDR2 is SYGVNS. The CDR3 protein is CASIPPSRDRGNQPQHF. Using reference TRBV25-1 and TRBJ1-5 for the parts outside the CDR3, the full variable domain is EADIYQTPRYLVIGTGKKITLECSQTMGHDKMYWYQQDPGMELHLIHYSYGVNSTEKGDLSSESTVSRIRTEHFPLTLESARPSHTSQYLCASIPPSRDRGNQPQHFGDGTRLSIL.

The chain employs TRBV7-6 and TRBJ2-2. The CDR3 contains 15 residues. Germline CDR1 SGHVS, CDR2 FNYEAQ. The CDR3: CASSLGGTIAGELFF.

The chain combines TRBV18 with TRBJ2-3; the D call of TRBD1 rests on TCRdb alone, since no DNA is present to check it. Looked up from germline, CDR1 is KGHSH and CDR2 is LQKENI. The CDR3 extends over 16 amino acids. The CDR3: CASSLSRGPLGDTQYF.

CDR3 in amino acids: CASSLGPRGSYEQYF. The rearrangement links TRBV11-2 to TRBJ2-7. Looked up from germline, CDR1 is SGHAT and CDR2 is FQNNGV. This CDR3 spans 15 amino acids.

CDR3 loop: CAISGAGASTDTQYF. The V and J genes are TRBV10-3 and TRBJ2-3; TCRdb designates TRBD1, a call that cannot be tested without DNA. This CDR3 has 15 residues. Germline CDR1 is ENHRY and CDR2 is SYGVKD.

The CDR3 protein is CASSPRLAGLQETQYF. The genes are TRBV12-3 or TRBV12-4 and TRBJ2-5; TCRdb gives TRBD2 as the D gene, but with no DNA this cannot be confirmed. The CDR3 spans 16 residues.

CDR3 in amino acids: CASSQKYGTSSYNEQFF. V is TRBV7-2 and J is TRBJ2-1; absent DNA, TCRdb's TRBD2 call cannot be checked. The CDR3 extends over 17 amino acids. Germline V gene lookup returns CDR1 SGHTA and CDR2 FQGNSA.

The chain carries TRBV3-1 and TRBJ2-7. The germline gives CDR1 LGHDT, CDR2 YNNKEL (reference sequence). CDR3 length: 11 residues. The CDR3 here is CASSYAYEQYF.

The rearrangement joins TRBV28 to TRBJ2-7; TCRdb names TRBD1, which stays unverified in the absence of DNA. Germline assignment: CDR1 MDHEN and CDR2 SYDVKM. CDR3 length: 12 residues. The CDR3 protein is CASRSGNYEQYF.

This chain joins TRBV12-3 or TRBV12-4 and TRBJ1-4. The CDR3 has 20 amino acids. The CDR3: CASSLTTGFREVKSDEKLFF.

This chain connects TRBV19 to TRBJ2-7; no DNA is available, so the TRBD1 call from TCRdb remains unchecked. The CDR3 is 13 amino acids. CDR1 is LNHDA, CDR2 SQIVND, per germline (reference sequence). CDR3 amino acids: CASSRTGVSEQYF.

The chain has TRBV20-1 and TRBJ2-1; the D gene TCRdb calls, TRBD2, cannot be checked with no DNA. Germline values: CDR1 DFQATT, CDR2 SNEGSKA (reference sequence). The CDR3 is 14 amino acids. This chain's CDR3 is CSAFGTSSYNEQFF.

The CDR3 protein is CASSLVGGPAYEQYF. This chain links TRBV5-1 with TRBJ2-7; TCRdb selects TRBD1, and the lack of DNA leaves this call unchecked. This CDR3 has 15 amino acids. CDR1 and CDR2 from the germline V gene are SGHRS and YFSETQ.

V is TRBV7-2 and J is TRBJ2-1. The CDR3 is 11 amino acids. From germline, CDR1 is SGHTA and CDR2 FQGNSA. CDR3 region: CASSSGPRQVF.

V and J are TRBV10-3 and TRBJ2-7; as DNA is missing, the TRBD1 call by TCRdb cannot be tested. The CDR3 consists of 14 residues. Looked up from germline, CDR1 is ENHRY and CDR2 is SYGVKD. The CDR3 is CAISDTGTTYEQYF.

V is TRBV11-2 and J is TRBJ2-1; TCRdb's D call, TRBD2, is unchecked because there is no DNA. Per germline, CDR1 SGHAT and CDR2 FQNNGV. The CDR3 spans 16 residues. The CDR3 sequence is CASSLEGGGGYNEQFF.

This chain joins TRBV20-1 and TRBJ2-1; no DNA is available, so the TRBD2 call from TCRdb remains unchecked. Germline CDR1 is DFQATT and CDR2 is SNEGSKA (reference sequence). The CDR3 spans 16 residues. The CDR3 sequence is CSANRPAGSLDNEQFF.

The chain carries TRBV13 and TRBJ1-1. The CDR3 has 15 residues. Germline V gene sequence: CDR1 PRHDT, CDR2 FYEKMQ (reference sequence). This CDR3 reads CASSLAPGRAAEAFF. The variable domain in full, with the rest retrieved from reference TRBV13 and TRBJ1-1, is AAGVIQSPRHLIKEKRETATLKCYPIPRHDTVYWYQQGPGQDPQFLISFYEKMQSDKGSIPDRFSAQQFSDYHSELNMSSLELGDSALYFCASSLAPGRAAEAFFGQGTRLTVV.

This rearrangement joins TRBV12-3 or TRBV12-4 to TRBJ2-7. CDR3 length: 12 residues. The CDR3 sequence is CASSFRSYEQYF.